This entry lists 32 T cell receptor beta chains sequenced from one sample in a study of CD8+ T cells in alopecia areata. It was cDNA, reverse transcribed from extracted RNA, that served as the sequencing template. The method was immunoSEQ multiplex PCR; TCRdb's version includes in-frame clones alone and lacks a portion of them. The sample carries some 96,000 clones, roughly two thirds recorded once. Sample treatment: oral pan-JAK inhibitor, 5-10 mg twice daily. The material was CD8+ T cells sorted from blood, obtained at week 4, from a patient treated with tofacitinib. These receptors were obtained from a human donor with alopecia areata.

The chain is built from TRBV28 and TRBJ1-1; D is perhaps TRBD1 (6 bases). Trimming shortened V by 5 bases and J by 4 bases, and 17 bases separated the two germline ends. Per the germline V gene, CDR1 is MDHEN and CDR2 is SYDVKM. The CDR3 covers 15 residues. Written as DNA, the CDR3 is TGTGCCAGCAGTGCCTCCCCGGGGGGCAGCACTGAAGCTTTCTTT. Residues: CASSASPGGSTEAFF.

This clone came up a few times. This sequence joins TRBV4-3 and TRBJ2-5; 10 positions match TRBD1. With 5 bases clipped from V and 1 base from J, the junction kept 4 bases outside the gene matches. The germline V gene encodes CDR1 LGHNA and CDR2 YSLEER. CDR3 length: 15 residues. The CDR3 coding sequence is TGCGCCAGCAGCGTCCGGGACAGGGGCCAAGAGACCCAGTACTTC. Translating gives CASSVRDRGQETQYF.

This clone has a single count. This chain joins TRBV7-3 and TRBJ2-5; D call uncertain. CDR3 length: 13 residues. CDR1 SGHTA and CDR2 FQGTGA come from the germline V gene. Trimming left V 1 base short and J 4 bases short, with 7 bases between. CDR3 loop: CASSLSVSETQYF. CDR3 in DNA: TGTGCCAGCAGCTTAAGTGTGTCAGAGACCCAGTACTTC.

V gene TRBV5-1 combines with J gene TRBJ2-7, with no clear D. Trimming took off 0 bases at V and 0 bases at J, with 10 bases between the two ends. This CDR3 has 15 residues. Germline V gene lookup returns CDR1 SGHRS and CDR2 YFSETQ. CDR3 in amino acids: CASSLGASSSYEQYF. DNA of the CDR3: TGCGCCAGCAGCTTGGGAGCAAGTAGCTCCTACGAGCAGTACTTC.

The chain uses TRBV7-9 and TRBJ2-1, with a tentative D call TRBD1 (6 bases). The CDR3 is made up of 14 amino acids. Germline V CDR1 and CDR2: SEHNR, FQNEAQ (reference sequence). Trimming stripped 1 base from V and 10 bases from J, with 14 bases between. The CDR3 DNA reads TGTGCCAGCAGCTTAGTGCCCTCAGGGGCAGAGCAGTTCTTC. It specifies CASSLVPSGAEQFF.

The chain carries TRBV27 and TRBJ1-2, with 10 bases aligning to TRBD1. CDR1 and CDR2 (germline): MNHEY, SMNVEV (reference sequence). V was clipped by 3 bases and J by 8 bases; unmatched bases: 6. This CDR3 comprises 14 residues. CDR3 residues: CASSFLGQGGGYTF. CDR3 DNA sequence: TGTGCCAGCAGTTTCCTCGGACAGGGGGGCGGCTACACCTTC.

This chain uses TRBV5-6 with TRBJ2-1; D unclear. The V end lost 3 bases, the J end lost 5 bases, and 6 bases lay between the germline ends. CDR1 SGHDT and CDR2 YYEEEE come from the germline V gene. The CDR3 covers 12 residues. This CDR3 reads CASSSENNEQFF. DNA of the CDR3: TGTGCCAGCAGCTCTGAGAACAATGAGCAGTTCTTC.

This chain uses TRBV5-1 with TRBJ2-1; 8 bases align to TRBD1. The J segment lost 5 bases and the V segment lost 2 bases, leaving 6 bases of the junction unmatched. The CDR3 covers 15 residues. Germline loops: CDR1 SGHRS, CDR2 YFSETQ. DNA for the CDR3: TGCGCCAGCAGCTTCTCCGGGACAGGAAACAATGAGCAGTTCTTC. It translates to CASSFSGTGNNEQFF.

This clone was counted a few times. CDR3: CASSQGRGAKQFF. In DNA form, the CDR3 reads TGTGCCAGCAGCCAAGGGCGGGGGGCGAAGCAGTTCTTC. The chain has TRBV7-6 and TRBJ2-1, with 8 bases lining up with TRBD2. The CDR3 extends over 13 amino acids. The germline CDR1 and CDR2 sequences are SGHVS and FNYEAQ. V shed 5 bases, J shed 11 bases, and the junction held 8 bases outside the gene matches.

The chain recombines TRBV27 with TRBJ2-1; 7 bases are shared with TRBD2. The CDR3 runs 15 residues. After removal of 5 bases from V and 4 bases from J, the junction contained 8 bases not matched to a gene. Germline V CDR1 and CDR2: MNHEY, SMNVEV (reference sequence). CDR3 amino acids: CASSPISSGYNEQFF. CDR3 sequence (DNA): TGTGCCAGCAGTCCGATCTCTAGCGGATACAATGAGCAGTTCTTC.

The chain employs TRBV7-2 and TRBJ1-2; D gene unclear. The CDR3 loop spans 13 amino acids. Trimming took off 2 bases at V and 5 bases at J, with 9 bases between the two ends. Per the germline V gene, CDR1 is SGHTA and CDR2 is FQGNSA. CDR3 in DNA: TGTGCCAGCAGCTTACGACTCCTGTATGGCTACACCTTC. It yields the protein CASSLRLLYGYTF.

The rearrangement links TRBV18 to TRBJ1-1; D call uncertain. Germline values: CDR1 KGHSH, CDR2 LQKENI. This CDR3 region has 11 residues. V dropped 0 bases and J dropped 11 bases, with 7 bases sitting between them. The CDR3 loop reads CASSPPRAAFF. CDR3 DNA sequence: TGTGCCAGCTCACCACCAAGGGCCGCTTTCTTT. Drawing the rest from reference TRBV18 and TRBJ1-1, the complete variable domain is NAGVMQNPRHLVRRRGQEARLRCSPMKGHSHVYWYRQLPEEGLKFMVYLQKENIIDESGMPKERFSAEFPKEGPSILRIQQVVRGDSAAYFCASSPPRAAFFGQGTRLTVV.

This chain uses TRBV5-1 with TRBJ2-5; 8 bases are shared with TRBD1. Germline assignment: CDR1 SGHRS and CDR2 YFSETQ. The V and J ends lost 0 bases and 2 bases, in that order; junction bases with no gene match: 3. The CDR3 is 15 residues long. The CDR3 region is CASSLDGTGQETQYF. CDR3 coding DNA: TGCGCCAGCAGCTTGGACGGGACAGGTCAAGAGACCCAGTACTTC.

Written as DNA, the CDR3 is TGCGCCAGCAGCCAACAATCTGGGGCTGCCTACACCTTC. Its protein is CASSQQSGAAYTF. J is TRBJ1-2 and V is TRBV4-1; D perhaps matches TRBD1 (5 bases). Germline V gene data show CDR1 as MGHRA and CDR2 as YSYEKL. Trimming stripped 2 bases from V and 10 bases from J, with 14 bases between. This CDR3 is built from 13 residues.

This sequence joins TRBV6-5 and TRBJ1-2; the match to TRBD1 covers 7 bases. The CDR3 length is 14 residues. V lost 6 bases to trimming and J lost 8 bases; unmatched junction nucleotides: 12. Germline CDR1 reads MNHEY; CDR2 reads SVGAGI. The CDR3 sequence is CASSLSTGMGGYTF. The DNA of the CDR3 is TGTGCCAGCAGCCTATCGACAGGGATGGGAGGCTACACCTTC.

The chain couples TRBV7-9 to TRBJ2-7, with TRBD1 identical over 11 bases. The V segment lost 5 bases and the J segment 12 bases; nucleotides outside the gene matches: 12. CDR1 and CDR2 (germline): SEHNR, FQNEAQ (reference sequence). The CDR3 has 14 residues. This chain's CDR3 is CASSPPDRGLIVYF. The CDR3, as DNA: TGTGCCAGCAGCCCACCGGACAGGGGGCTTATCGTGTACTTC.

V usage is TRBV6-5 and J usage is TRBJ2-7, with D perhaps TRBD2 (6 bases). Per the germline V gene, CDR1 is MNHEY and CDR2 is SVGAGI. CDR3 length equals 15 residues. The germline V and J ends were trimmed by 4 bases and 5 bases, with 18 bases remaining between them. The CDR3 DNA is TGTGCCAGCAGTTTGACGGGAAGGCCGGGGGACGAGCAGTACTTC. Protein product: CASSLTGRPGDEQYF.

The V and J genes are TRBV10-3 and TRBJ2-7; the D is unclear. V shed 3 bases and J shed 4 bases, with 16 bases lying between them. CDR1 is ENHRY and CDR2 is SYGVKD in the germline V gene. The length of the CDR3 is 15 residues. CDR3 in DNA: TGTGCCATCAGTGATGTGGGATCAACTCCGTACGAGCAGTACTTC. Translated, it gives CAISDVGSTPYEQYF.

This chain uses TRBV29-1 with TRBJ2-7, with TRBD1 identical over 8 bases. In germline, CDR1 is SQVTM, CDR2 ANQGSEA. This CDR3 is 15 amino acids long. Trimming took 0 bases from V and 0 from J; bases not matched to a gene: 4. CDR3: CSVEERDRSSYEQYF. The CDR3 nucleotides read TGCAGCGTTGAAGAGAGGGACAGGAGCTCCTACGAGCAGTACTTC.

This clone was observed a handful of times. The V gene is TRBV5-1, the J gene TRBJ2-5; D is possibly TRBD1 or TRBD2 (5 bases each). Trimming left V 2 bases short and J 1 base short, with 9 bases between. Per germline, CDR1 SGHRS and CDR2 YFSETQ. The CDR3 consists of 14 residues. This chain's CDR3 is CASSFRGFQETQYF. The CDR3 coding sequence is TGCGCCAGCAGCTTCCGGGGCTTCCAAGAGACCCAGTACTTC.

V is TRBV7-3 and J is TRBJ2-3; no reliable D call. Trimming left V 2 bases short and J 4 bases short, with 7 bases between. The CDR3 is 13 amino acids. Germline V gene lookup returns CDR1 SGHTA and CDR2 FQGTGA. The CDR3 reads CASSLWQADTQYF. As DNA, the CDR3 is TGTGCCAGCAGCTTATGGCAGGCAGATACGCAGTATTTT.

The gene calls are TRBV4-2 and TRBJ2-5; 14 positions match TRBD2. Germline CDR1 LGHNA, CDR2 YNFKEQ. The CDR3 spans 23 residues. The junction had 24 bases not matched to a gene; V was cut back by 1 base and J by 5 bases. The DNA for the CDR3 is TGTGCCAGCAGCCAAGGTCCGGGACTAGCGGGGGACGCAGGGTTTTATGGGGCTGAGACCCAGTACTTC. It is translated as CASSQGPGLAGDAGFYGAETQYF.

The chain is built from TRBV4-1 and TRBJ2-1; 9 positions match TRBD2. The CDR3 runs to 17 residues. CDR1 and CDR2 from the germline V gene are MGHRA and YSYEKL. Trimming removed 1 base from V and 2 bases from J; junction bases left unmatched: 6. Written as DNA, the CDR3 is TGCGCCAGCAGCCAAGTGAGCGCTAGCGGGGCCTACAATGAGCAGTTCTTC. Its protein product is CASSQVSASGAYNEQFF.

This clone was counted a single time. The CDR3 region is CASSRTGEEAFF. The CDR3, as DNA: TGTGCCAGCAGTCGGACAGGGGAAGAAGCTTTCTTT. The J gene is TRBJ1-1, the V gene TRBV28; 9 bases agree with TRBD1. V dropped 5 bases and J dropped 8; count of bases not matched to a gene: 3. The germline V gene encodes CDR1 MDHEN and CDR2 SYDVKM. The CDR3 spans 12 residues.

The rearrangement uses TRBV27 and TRBJ2-1; 11 bases map to TRBD2. Germline CDR1 is MNHEY and CDR2 is SMNVEV (reference sequence). Germline trimming cut 5 bases from V and 0 bases from J; bases unmatched to any gene: 3. The CDR3 contains 16 residues. The CDR3 nucleotides are TGTGCCAGCAGTGCACTAGCGGGGGCCTCCTACAATGAGCAGTTCTTC. It yields the protein CASSALAGASYNEQFF.

The chain couples TRBV29-1 to TRBJ2-6; maybe TRBD1 (5 bases). The ends were cut back, 0 bases at V and 0 bases at J, with 18 bases in the middle. CDR1 and CDR2 from the germline V gene are SQVTM and ANQGSEA. This CDR3 is built from 19 residues. Here the CDR3 reads CSVEDCRGRVRSGANVLTF. The CDR3 DNA reads TGCAGCGTTGAAGATTGTAGGGGCAGGGTACGCTCTGGGGCCAACGTCCTGACTTTC.

The genes are TRBV4-1 and TRBJ1-1; the D gene is possibly TRBD1 (6 bases). Trimming pared 5 bases from V and 0 bases from J, leaving 7 bases between. This CDR3 spans 13 amino acids. Germline V CDR1 and CDR2: MGHRA, YSYEKL. The CDR3 nucleotides read TGCGCCAGCAGCTGGGACATGAACACTGAAGCTTTCTTT. Protein product: CASSWDMNTEAFF.

The chain has TRBV4-1 and TRBJ1-1; no clear D. Germline CDR1 reads MGHRA; CDR2 reads YSYEKL. This CDR3 has 14 amino acids. V was shortened by 3 bases and J by 6 bases, with 14 bases between the two germline ends. The CDR3 spells CASSHTPTYPEAFF. In nucleotides, the CDR3 is TGCGCCAGCAGCCACACCCCAACGTACCCTGAAGCTTTCTTT.

Note on this clone: The same CDR3 is also encoded by other DNA sequences in this sample. The gene calls are TRBV30 and TRBJ1-1; 7 bases are a match to TRBD1. This CDR3 contains 17 residues. Germline assignment: CDR1 GTSNPN and CDR2 SVGIG (reference sequence). J was trimmed by 0 bases and V by 0 bases; bases with no gene match: 10. CDR3 nucleotides: TGTGCCTGGAGTGTAGGTACAGGGGATGGGATGAACACTGAAGCTTTCTTT. Its protein product is CAWSVGTGDGMNTEAFF.

This clone has only a few counts. The V call is TRBV30, the J call TRBJ2-7; TRBD1 aligns across 10 bases. In germline, CDR1 is GTSNPN, CDR2 SVGIG (reference sequence). There are 14 residues in the CDR3. Losses at the gene ends were 5 bases for V and 5 bases for J; bases not matched to a gene: 9. The chain's CDR3 is CAWGTGQGGNEQYF. The CDR3, as DNA: TGTGCCTGGGGCACCGGACAGGGGGGGAACGAGCAGTACTTC.

This CDR3 is CASSPKTGFKAFF. CDR3 coding DNA: TGTGCCAGCAGTCCCAAGACAGGCTTTAAGGCTTTCTTT. The chain joins TRBV27 to TRBJ1-1, with a weak D call TRBD1 (6 bases). Trimming stripped 5 bases from V and 11 bases from J, with 18 bases between. Germline CDR1 is MNHEY and CDR2 is SMNVEV (reference sequence). The CDR3 consists of 13 residues.

This clone was seen more than once but under ten times. This chain joins TRBV27 and TRBJ1-2, with D unclear. In germline, CDR1 is MNHEY, CDR2 SMNVEV (reference sequence). Trimming shortened V by 0 bases and J by 8 bases, and 16 bases separated the two germline ends. This CDR3 contains 15 residues. CDR3 DNA: TGTGCCAGCAGTTTATCCAGAAAGGGTTACAGCGGCTACACCTTC. Translating it yields CASSLSRKGYSGYTF.